This note documents a single T cell receptor beta chain sequence. Its target is unknown. Using immunoSEQ multiplex PCR, the repertoire was profiled, and TCRdb retains in-frame clones only, with some absent. The top ten hold around 11% of the sample, which has 2,500 to 3,500 clones, over 25% seen once. This specimen belongs to a study of sequential checkpoint blockade in melanoma. Study-level background: Twenty-two patients had matched tumor biopsies before treatment and at week 13 after nivolumab or ipilimumab alone. Study observations and caveats: PD-L1 staining and CD8+ counts, not mutational load, tracked tumor T-cell clonality.

Treatment described: randomized to nivolumab then ipilimumab (arm A) or the reverse (arm B). DNA-damaging chemotherapy had not been given to any patient beforehand. The germline V gene has CDR1 LNHDA and CDR2 SQIVND (reference sequence). This CDR3 spans 14 amino acids. V was trimmed by 7 bases and J by 5 bases, leaving 15 bases between them. The genes are TRBV19 and TRBJ2-1; a possible D gene is TRBD2 (6 bases). The sequence derives from a human donor with melanoma. Sequenced here: tumor tissue (inferred from file names), sampled from a patient given nivolumab and ipilimumab in sequence. The CDR3 reads CASTARDWHNEQFF. The CDR3 DNA sequence: TGTGCCAGTACTGCGAGGGACTGGCACAATGAGCAGTTCTTC.